These T cell receptor beta chains were read from a single sample in a study of blood T cell repertoires in COVID-19. Generated by immunoSEQ multiplex PCR, the TCRdb table keeps only in-frame clones and is missing some. The sample carries fewer than 200,000 clones, 89% recorded once. The sample was peripheral blood. These receptors all come from a man aged 18 to 29 who had recovered from COVID-19. The CDR3 runs from the conserved cysteine through the conserved F or W. A D gene is named only where the DNA matches it firmly. Clone sizes are given selectively: once, few, many, or a class where the clone is expanded.

. | . | TRBJ2-1 | TRBV9 | TGTGCCAGCAGCACACTAGAAGGGGGAAGAAAGTTCTTC | CASSTLEGGRKFF
. | . | TRBJ2-7 | TRBV30 | TGTGCCTGGAGTTTGACACCCGGGAGCTACGAGCAGTACTTC | CAWSLTPGSYEQYF
. | . | TRBJ2-2 | TRBV9 | TGTGCCAGCAGCCCGGGGGACTTACACACCGGGGAGCTGTTTTTT | CASSPGDLHTGELFF
. | . | TRBJ1-5 | TRBV12-3/TRBV12-4 | TGTGCCAGCAGTTTAAGGCAGGGTGTCCAGCATTTT | CASSLRQGVQHF
. | . | TRBJ2-5 | TRBV13 | TGTGCCAGCAGCCCCGAGGGGGAAGAGACCCAGTACTTC | CASSPEGEETQYF
. | . | TRBJ1-2 | TRBV28 | TGTGCCAGCAGTTTATCAGGGTTAAATGGCTACACCTTC | CASSLSGLNGYTF
once | . | TRBJ2-7 | TRBV28 | TGTGCCAGCATCAGGGGTAGTACCTACGAGCAGTACTTC | CASIRGSTYEQYF
. | TRBD1 | TRBJ2-2 | TRBV7-9 | TGTGCCAGCAGCTTCACAGGGGCCGGGGAGCTGTTTTTT | CASSFTGAGELFF
. | TRBD1 | TRBJ2-7 | TRBV6-2/TRBV6-3 | TGTGCCAGCAGTCAAGAACAGGGGGAGTCCTACGAGCAGTACTTC | CASSQEQGESYEQYF
. | TRBD2 | TRBJ2-1 | TRBV6-5 | TGTGCCAGCAGAGCGGGAGGGCTGGGGTACAATGAGCAGTTCTTC | CASRAGGLGYNEQFF
few | . | TRBJ2-1 | TRBV28 | TGTGCCAGCAGTGCCCATAGGAGAGCGGAAATCAACAATGAGCAGTTCTTC | CASSAHRRAEINNEQFF
. | TRBD1 | TRBJ2-4 | TRBV28 | TGTGCCAGCAGTTCCCAGGGGGCCTCCAAAAACATTCAGTACTTC | CASSSQGASKNIQYF
. | . | TRBJ1-2 | TRBV14 | TGTGCCAGCAGCCAAGTCCCCCAAGGCTACACCTTC | CASSQVPQGYTF
. | . | TRBJ1-5 | TRBV7-8 | TGTGCCAGCAGTTTAAAAGGCAGACAACAGCCCCAGCATTTT | CASSLKGRQQPQHF
. | TRBD1 | TRBJ2-7 | TRBV4-3 | TGCGCCAGCAGCCAAGGAGCACAGGGGGTAGACGAGCAGTACTTC | CASSQGAQGVDEQYF
. | . | TRBJ2-7 | TRBV5-1 | TGCGCCAGCAGCTTGGCCACAGGGACGGGTACTTACGAGCAGTACTTC | CASSLATGTGTYEQYF
. | . | TRBJ2-7 | TRBV7-8 | TGTGCCAGCAGCTACGGGACGGCGGGGTCCTCCTACGAGCAGTACTTC | CASSYGTAGSSYEQYF
. | . | TRBJ2-2 | TRBV3-1/TRBV3-2 | TGTGCCAGCAGCCGGGGACTCCCAGGCACCGGGGAGCTGTTTTTT | CASSRGLPGTGELFF
. | TRBD1 | TRBJ1-1 | TRBV27 | TGTGCCAGCAGTTTTCTACCCGGGACAGGGGGCGGGGGGAACACTGAAGCTTTCTTT | CASSFLPGTGGGGNTEAFF
once | TRBD1 | TRBJ1-1 | TRBV2 | TGTGCCAGCAGTGAAGGGGCTTGGGGACAGGTTGAAGCTTTCTTT | CASSEGAWGQVEAFF
. | . | TRBJ1-1 | TRBV30 | TGTGCCTGGAGAATAGGAGGAACTGAAGCTTTCTTT | CAWRIGGTEAFF
. | . | TRBJ1-3 | TRBV4-1 | TGCGCCAGCAGCCAAGATAAACAGGGCTACACCATATATTTT | CASSQDKQGYTIYF
. | . | TRBJ2-1 | TRBV29-1 | TGCAGCGGCCAGCGGTTCCTCTCCTACAATGAGCAGTTCTTC | CSGQRFLSYNEQFF
. | . | TRBJ2-3 | TRBV5-1 | TGCGCCAGCAGAGGTGACAGAAGCACAGATACGCAGTATTTT | CASRGDRSTDTQYF
. | TRBD2 | TRBJ2-1 | TRBV15 | TGTGCCACCAGCCCCTGGCGGGAGGGCCACAATGAGCAGTTCTTC | CATSPWREGHNEQFF
. | . | TRBJ2-5 | TRBV4-1 | TGCGCCAGCAGCCAAGAATGGGCCAGCGGAGCTCAAGAGACCCAGTACTTC | CASSQEWASGAQETQYF
. | TRBD2 | TRBJ2-7 | TRBV11-3 | TGTGCCAGCAGCTTAGATCCCGCGGGACTAGCGGACTCCTACGAGCAGTACTTC | CASSLDPAGLADSYEQYF
. | . | TRBJ2-6 | TRBV6-5 | TGTGCCAGCAGTTATGTAGGGGCCGGGGCCAACGTCCTGACTTTC | CASSYVGAGANVLTF
. | TRBD1 | TRBJ1-2 | TRBV28 | TGTGCCAGCAGCCTACAGGGGATTGATGGCTACACCTTC | CASSLQGIDGYTF
. | TRBD2 | TRBJ2-7 | TRBV19 | TGTGCCAGTAGTATAGATCGTGAGCGGGGGAAGTACGAGCAGTACTTC | CASSIDRERGKYEQYF
. | . | TRBJ2-7 | TRBV4-3 | TGCGCCAGCAGCCAAGACAGGTTTGGGTACGAGCAGTACTTC | CASSQDRFGYEQYF
. | TRBD1 | TRBJ2-7 | TRBV11-2 | TGTGCCAGCAGCCGGGAACAGGGGGTCTACGAGCAGTACTTC | CASSREQGVYEQYF
. | TRBD1 | TRBJ1-1 | TRBV5-4 | TGTGCCAGCAGCTTGACAGGGGGGGTTCAAGCTTTCTTT | CASSLTGGVQAFF
. | . | TRBJ1-2 | TRBV2 | TGTGCCAGCAGTGAACACGGTTTCTATGGCTACACCTTC | CASSEHGFYGYTF
. | . | TRBJ2-7 | TRBV10-1 | TGCGCCAGCAGTGCCCGAACGGGCGGGAACGAGCAGTACTTC | CASSARTGGNEQYF
. | TRBD2 | TRBJ2-5 | TRBV27 | TGTGCCAGCAGTTTATCCGGGAATAGCGGGAGTAAAGAGACCCAGTACTTC | CASSLSGNSGSKETQYF
. | . | TRBJ1-5 | TRBV7-2 | TGTGCCAGCAGCCCTCGAGTCAATCAGCCCCAGCATTTT | CASSPRVNQPQHF
. | TRBD1 | TRBJ1-3 | TRBV18 | TGTGCCAGCTCACCAGGACAGGGGGCCTCTGGAAACACCATATATTTT | CASSPGQGASGNTIYF
. | TRBD2 | TRBJ2-3 | TRBV7-9 | TGTGCCAGCAGCTTTCGCCTAGCGGGAGTGGAAGATACGCAGTATTTT | CASSFRLAGVEDTQYF
. | . | TRBJ1-6 | TRBV3-1/TRBV3-2 | TGTGCCAGCACCCGATCCGGCTCCTATAATTCACCCCTCCACTTT | CASTRSGSYNSPLHF
. | TRBD2 | TRBJ2-2 | TRBV4-3 | TGCGCCAGCAGCCAGGGACTAGCGGGAGCGGGTACCGGGGAGCTGTTTTTT | CASSQGLAGAGTGELFF
. | . | TRBJ1-5 | TRBV28 | TGTGCCAGCAGTTTAACGGTGACAATCAATCAGCCCCAGCATTTT | CASSLTVTINQPQHF
. | TRBD1 | TRBJ2-7 | TRBV6-1 | TGTGCCAGCAGTGAAGGGGGGACAGGGTCCCACGAGCAGTACTTC | CASSEGGTGSHEQYF
. | . | TRBJ2-7 | TRBV2 | TGTGCCAGCGTGGGACTCCCGGACTCCTACGAGCAGTACTTC | CASVGLPDSYEQYF
. | TRBD1 | TRBJ2-3 | TRBV6-2/TRBV6-3 | TGTGCCAGCAGCAGGACAGGGGCCCCAGATACGCAGTATTTT | CASSRTGAPDTQYF
few | TRBD1 | TRBJ1-1 | TRBV5-6 | TGTGCCAGCAGCCTAAACCCAACAGGGGCGAGTGAAGCTTTCTTT | CASSLNPTGASEAFF
. | TRBD1 | TRBJ1-1 | TRBV6-5 | TGTGCCAGCAGGGGGACAGTCCGAAACACTGAAGCTTTCTTT | CASRGTVRNTEAFF
. | . | TRBJ2-5 | TRBV11-3 | TGTGCCAGCAGCTTAACGGGCGGGCAGACCCAGTACTTC | CASSLTGGQTQYF
. | . | TRBJ2-2 | TRBV12-2 | TGTGCAAGTGAGGACACCGGGGAGCTGTTTTTT | CASEDTGELFF
. | . | TRBJ1-5 | TRBV19 | TGTGCCAGTCCTACCCAGGGGACGATGGATAGCAATCAGCCCCAGCATTTT | CASPTQGTMDSNQPQHF
. | . | TRBJ1-5 | TRBV5-5 | TGTGCCAGCAGCTTGGCAACATTTCAAACGAGCAATCAGCCCCAGCATTTT | CASSLATFQTSNQPQHF